These 10 T cell receptor beta chains originate from one sample sequenced in a study of T cell responses to AZD1222 COVID-19 vaccine. This table comes from immunoSEQ multiplex PCR, and its TCRdb copy is limited to in-frame clones, with some not included. The table has 120,000 to 150,000 clones, approximately 90% seen once. Sequenced here: peripheral blood, sampled on day 0 of MenACWY control vaccination. All receptors derive from an adult in good health.

The chain combines TRBV19 with TRBJ1-3, with TRBD1 as a possible D gene (6 bases). This CDR3 has 17 residues. CDR1 LNHDA and CDR2 SQIVND come from the germline V gene (reference sequence). V gave up 4 bases and J gave up 0 bases, with 16 bases separating them. Here the CDR3 DNA reads TGTGCCAGTAGTAATCTTCTAGGGGACAACTCTGGAAACACCATATATTTT. As protein: CASSNLLGDNSGNTIYF.

The chain combines TRBV29-1 with TRBJ2-7; unclear D gene. The germline gives CDR1 SQVTM, CDR2 ANQGSEA. The V and J ends lost 2 bases and 4 bases respectively, with 6 bases between them. The CDR3 totals 11 residues. The CDR3 region is CSVESGYEQYF. The CDR3 DNA reads TGCAGCGTTGAATCCGGGTACGAGCAGTACTTC.

This clone was seen only once. This chain joins TRBV9 and TRBJ2-7; D remains unclear. Germline-derived CDR1 and CDR2 are SGDLS and YYNGEE. Trimming removed 2 bases at V and 2 bases at J, with 11 bases between. This CDR3 is 14 amino acids long. CDR3 DNA sequence: TGTGCCAGCAGCGTGGCTCTTCACCCCTACGAGCAGTACTTC. This translates into CASSVALHPYEQYF.

The chain links TRBV5-1 to TRBJ1-6; D may be TRBD1 (6 bases). CDR1 SGHRS and CDR2 YFSETQ come from the germline V gene. Trimming removed 0 bases from V and 10 bases from J, with 14 bases in between. CDR3 length equals 15 residues. The CDR3 sequence: CASSLAQTGQSPLHF. As DNA, the CDR3 is TGCGCCAGCAGCTTGGCCCAGACAGGACAATCACCCCTCCACTTT.

This rearrangement joins TRBV5-1 to TRBJ2-3, with TRBD2 identical over 9 bases. J lost 4 bases, V lost 1 base, and 7 bases had no gene match. Germline values: CDR1 SGHRS, CDR2 YFSETQ. The CDR3 totals 16 residues. CDR3 nucleotide sequence: TGCGCCAGCAGCTTGCGGCTAGCGGGGACGGCAGATACGCAGTATTTT. This codes for CASSLRLAGTADTQYF.

V gene TRBV5-6 combines with J gene TRBJ2-1; 9 positions agree with TRBD1. The CDR3 contains 16 residues. The trim removed 0 bases at V and 4 bases at J, leaving 5 bases unmatched. Per the germline V gene, CDR1 is SGHDT and CDR2 is YYEEEE. CDR3 in DNA: TGTGCCAGCAGCTTGGGGTCGGGACAGGGATACAATGAGCAGTTCTTC. Amino acid sequence: CASSLGSGQGYNEQFF.

This rearrangement joins TRBV21-1 to TRBJ2-2; the D call TRBD1 from the table was never checked on the DNA. TRBV21-1 represents a pseudogene. CDR3 size: 16 residues. This CDR3 is CASSEPGTSNTGELFF. The DNA for the CDR3 is TGTGCCAGCAGCGAACCCGGGACAAGTAACACCGGGGAGCTGTTTTTT.

This chain links TRBV2 with TRBJ2-1; D possibly matches TRBD1 or TRBD2 (6 bases each). Trimming removed 5 bases at V and 0 bases at J, with 14 bases between. Germline values: CDR1 SNHLY, CDR2 FYNNEI. The CDR3 is 16 residues long. CDR3 region: CASSLGQTSSYNEQFF. In nucleotides, the CDR3 is TGTGCCAGCAGTCTAGGACAGACTAGCTCCTACAATGAGCAGTTCTTC.

The V and J genes are TRBV6-5 and TRBJ2-2, with D unclear. V dropped 6 bases and J dropped 5 bases, with 7 bases sitting between them. The germline gives CDR1 MNHEY, CDR2 SVGAGI. There are 12 residues in the CDR3. The CDR3 DNA reads as TGTGCCAGCAGCGCCCAGACCGGGGAGCTGTTTTTT. Translating gives CASSAQTGELFF.

A word on this clone: The sample contains more than one DNA sequence encoding this CDR3. The chain carries TRBV7-2 and TRBJ2-7; no reliable D call. The CDR3 totals 14 residues. The V gene's germline CDR1 is SGHTA and CDR2 FQGNSA. With 0 bases removed from V and 0 bases from J, the gap between germline ends came to 6 bases. CDR3 residues: CASSLAHSSYEQYF. The CDR3, as DNA: TGTGCCAGCAGCTTAGCCCATAGCTCCTACGAGCAGTACTTC.